Below are 13 T cell receptor beta chains sequenced from a single sample in a study of T cell repertoires in cytomegalovirus infection. The antigens these receptors bind are not known. One entry per CDR3 protein, called by TCRdb with MiXCR from the reads. Of about 130,000 distinct CDR3 sequences in the sample, approximately 24% were seen once. Sequenced material: PBMCs, sequenced either directly or after in vitro stimulation (not recorded which). The receptors here all came from a human donor in good health (CMV status not recorded). Some clones in this sample may be carry-over from other donors' samples.

The chain combines TRBV6-6 with TRBJ1-2, with D possibly being TRBD1 (6 bases). CDR3 length equals 13 residues. Trimming took off 7 bases at V and 1 base at J, with 10 bases between the two ends. CDR1 and CDR2 from the germline V gene are MNHNY and SVGAGI (reference sequence). As DNA, the CDR3 is TGTGCCAGCACCGCAGGGGATAACTATGGCTACACCTTC. It translates to CASTAGDNYGYTF.

This clonotype was seen more than once but under ten times. V gene TRBV30 combines with J gene TRBJ2-2; 8 bases are a match to TRBD2. The V gene end was trimmed by 5 bases and the J gene end by 4 bases; junction bases not matched to a gene: 6. Per germline, CDR1 GTSNPN and CDR2 SVGIG (reference sequence). The CDR3 extends over 14 amino acids. In DNA form, the CDR3 reads TGTGCCTGGCGCACCGGGACTAGCACCGGGGAGCTGTTTTTT. This encodes CAWRTGTSTGELFF. Complete variable domain (other parts from reference TRBV30 and TRBJ2-2): SQTIHQWPATLVQPVGSPLSLECTVEGTSNPNLYWYRQAAGRGLQLLFYSVGIGQISSEVPQNLSASRPQDRQFILSSKKLLLSDSGFYLCAWRTGTSTGELFFGEGSRLTVL.

The sample holds a few counts of this clonotype. V gene TRBV28 combines with J gene TRBJ1-5; no firm D call. V lost 7 bases and J lost 0, with 19 bases in between. The germline V gene has CDR1 MDHEN and CDR2 SYDVKM. The CDR3 totals 17 residues. The CDR3 sequence: CASNEMGRSHSNQPQHF. The DNA of the CDR3 is TGTGCCAGCAATGAGATGGGCAGGAGTCATAGCAATCAGCCCCAGCATTTT. Using reference TRBV28 and TRBJ1-5 for the parts outside the CDR3, the full variable domain is DVKVTQSSRYLVKRTGEKVFLECVQDMDHENMFWYRQDPGLGLRLIYFSYDVKMKEKGDIPEGYSVSREKKERFSLILESASTNQTSMYLCASNEMGRSHSNQPQHFGDGTRLSIL.

This chain connects TRBV11-1 to TRBJ1-1, with 9 bases matching TRBD1. The CDR3 loop spans 16 amino acids. The germline gives CDR1 SGHAT, CDR2 FQDESV (reference sequence). After removal of 1 base from V and 5 bases from J, the junction contained 8 bases not matched to a gene. The CDR3 DNA reads as TGTGCCAGCAGCTTAGACCGGGGACAGGGAAGGACTGAAGCTTTCTTT. Translating gives CASSLDRGQGRTEAFF.

This clonotype showed up many times. This chain joins TRBV7-9 and TRBJ2-1; D gene uncertain. The V and J ends lost 5 bases and 7 bases respectively, with 6 bases between them. This CDR3 contains 11 residues. Germline V gives CDR1 SEHNR, CDR2 FQNEAQ (reference sequence). The DNA for the CDR3 is TGTGCCAGCAGCCTCCTTAATGAGCAGTTCTTC. This codes for CASSLLNEQFF.

The sample holds many counts of this clonotype. The chain uses TRBV16 and TRBJ2-2; D gene unclear. Germline values: CDR1 KGHSY, CDR2 FQNENV. V was shortened by 0 bases and J by 2 bases, with 4 bases between the two germline ends. The CDR3 spans 14 residues. CDR3 nucleotides: TGTGCCAGCAGCCAATCGGGAAACACCGGGGAGCTGTTTTTT. It specifies CASSQSGNTGELFF.

This clonotype was counted a few times. CDR3 amino acids: CASTFGGGGSYNEQFF. The CDR3 DNA follows: TGTGCCAGCACCTTCGGGGGAGGGGGCTCCTACAATGAGCAGTTCTTC. This chain links TRBV5-4 with TRBJ2-1, with D perhaps matching TRBD2 (7 bases). CDR1 is SGHNT, CDR2 YYREEE, per germline (reference sequence). The CDR3 length is 16 residues. V lost 6 bases, J lost 0 bases, and 16 bases lay in between.

As concerns this clonotype: A much larger clone is a single base away; this may be a read error. This chain joins TRBV5-4 and TRBJ2-1, with D unresolved. The CDR3 runs to 16 residues. Germline V CDR1 and CDR2: SGHNT, YYREEE (reference sequence). CDR3 loop: CVSSIKSLPFYNEQFF. The CDR3 DNA is TGTGTCAGCAGCATAAAGTCCCTGCCGTTCTACAATGAGCAGTTCTTC.

At least ten counts were recorded for this clonotype. The J gene is TRBJ2-3, the V gene TRBV7-2, with a tentative D call TRBD2 (7 bases). Germline loops: CDR1 SGHTA, CDR2 FQGNSA. The CDR3 contains 14 residues. The germline V and J ends were trimmed by 7 bases and 5 bases, with 16 bases remaining between them. The CDR3 spells CASNQGRGGDTQYF. The CDR3 region has the DNA TGTGCCAGCAACCAGGGAAGGGGGGGAGATACGCAGTATTTT.

This clonotype was counted between two and nine times. DNA of the CDR3: TGCGCCAGCAGGGTGGACAGCCAAGAGACCCAGTACTTC. Translated: CASRVDSQETQYF. The chain carries TRBV5-1 and TRBJ2-5; D might be TRBD1 (6 bases). V was clipped by 5 bases and J by 1 base, with 9 bases between them. Germline CDR1 reads SGHRS; CDR2 reads YFSETQ. This CDR3 has 13 residues. Complete variable domain (other parts from reference TRBV5-1 and TRBJ2-5): KAGVTQTPRYLIKTRGQQVTLSCSPISGHRSVSWYQQTPGQGLQFLFEYFSETQRNKGNFPGRFSGRQFSNSRSEMNVSTLELGDSALYLCASRVDSQETQYFGPGTRLLVL.

The chain carries TRBV2 and TRBJ2-7; 10 bases are shared with TRBD1. V shed 7 bases and J 4 bases; nucleotides not matched to a gene: 1. Germline V gives CDR1 SNHLY, CDR2 FYNNEI. This CDR3 is built from 12 residues. The CDR3 DNA is TGTGCCAGCAAGGACAGGGGGTACGAGCAGTACTTC. This encodes CASKDRGYEQYF.

Concerning this clonotype itself: Given a much more abundant clone one base away, this may be a read error. J is TRBJ1-2 and V is TRBV27; D remains ambiguous. The CDR3 runs to 13 residues. Germline V gene lookup returns CDR1 MNHEY and CDR2 SMNVEV (reference sequence). The CDR3 loop is CSSSLAWNYGYTF. CDR3 sequence (DNA): TGTTCCAGCAGTTTGGCCTGGAACTATGGCTACACCTTC.

This clonotype was seen a few times. The chain combines TRBV4-1 with TRBJ2-1, with D possibly called TRBD1 or TRBD2 (5 bases each). Looked up from germline, CDR1 is MGHRA and CDR2 is YSYEKL. The CDR3 contains 14 residues. The ends were cut back, 3 bases at V and 8 bases at J, with 14 bases in the middle. This CDR3 is CASSHPFMGDEQFF. The CDR3 DNA follows: TGCGCCAGCAGCCATCCTTTCATGGGGGATGAGCAGTTCTTC.